The sequence of this T cell receptor (beta chain) was determined in a study of blood T cells in healthy people across ages. This clonotype was counted a few times. Its antigen is currently unknown. Then a second PCR, running about 6 to 11 cycles, was carried out with a sample-barcoded 5' primer and a J-beta primer mix. TCRdb reprocessed the 5' RACE reads with MiXCR, giving one entry per CDR3 protein. The sample gives some 710,000 distinct CDR3 sequences, about 20% of which show up once; about 20% is in the top ten. The CDR3 totals 14 residues. Unmatched junction bases numbered 9, after V lost 4 bases and J lost 8 bases. Germline CDR1 is SGHRS and CDR2 is YFSETQ. Whole-study results and caveats: The diversity estimates, figures obtained from one million T cells, were considered underestimates. Correlation between TCR beta diversity and naive T cell percentage was strong. Observed TCR beta diversity per million T cells went down as age went up. This fall followed a roughly linear course with age.

This chain joins TRBV5-1 and TRBJ1-2, with TRBD1 matching 9 bases. Sequencing was done on a sample of blood. This sequence originates from a man in his sixties or seventies in good health. The CDR3 DNA follows: TGCGCCAGCAGCCCGGACAGGGGAAGCTGGGGCTACACCTTC. It encodes CASSPDRGSWGYTF.